One T cell receptor beta chain is described in this entry. Its specificity is unknown. This CDR3 contains 16 residues. With V trimmed by 3 bases and J by 6 bases, 12 bases remained unmatched. CDR1 LGHDT and CDR2 YNNKEL come from the germline V gene (reference sequence). TCRdb called the RT-PCR reads again in MiXCR, with one record for every CDR3 protein. Of just over 300,000 distinct CDR3 sequences in the sample, just over 20% were seen once. This specimen belongs to a study of response to subunit inactivated influenza vaccine. Whole-study results and caveats: Only a handful of new T cells, the authors suggested, are recruited with each seasonal influenza vaccination.

The gene calls are TRBV3-1 and TRBJ1-1; 8 nucleotides line up with TRBD1. This material consisted of PBMCs from blood, taken roughly 20 months after vaccination. The source is a man in his fifties or sixties who received an inactivated influenza vaccine. CDR3 coding DNA: TGTGCCAGCAGCCACCTTTCGACAGGGGCGATATCTGAAGCTTTCTTT. It yields the protein CASSHLSTGAISEAFF.